This TCR beta chain was recorded in a study of T cell responses to AZD1222 COVID-19 vaccine. Whole-study results and caveats: A mostly white British donor set with more females was recruited, and clonal diversity was possibly underestimated.

The ends were cut back, 2 bases at V and 1 base at J, with 18 bases in the middle. CDR3 length: 17 residues. CDR1 is SGHRS and CDR2 is YFSETQ in the germline V gene. Details on this clone: Its antigen is as yet unknown.

Only in-frame clones appear in the TCRdb table, and some are missing; sequencing was by immunoSEQ multiplex PCR. The sample contains some 130,000 clones, approximately 92% of which appear only once. The chain joins TRBV5-1 to TRBJ1-2, with D perhaps TRBD1 (5 bases). The sequence came from an adult who received the AZD1222 COVID-19 vaccine. The source was peripheral blood, collected 28 days after the second AZD1222 dose. DNA for the CDR3: TGCGCCAGCAGCTTAAATCTTAACAGGATAGGTAACTATGGCTACACCTTC. This encodes CASSLNLNRIGNYGYTF.